These 30 T cell receptor beta chains came from one sample sequenced in a study of regulatory T cells in long-lasting Graves disease. Time point meaning: newly diagnosed GD, antithyroid drugs for less than 3 months. Researchers made the TCR library from RNA that was extracted from PBMCs. TCR beta libraries were built with iRepertoire HTBI primers and Arm-PCR of CDR3 regions. TCRdb used MiXCR to reprocess the multiplex PCR reads, holding one entry per CDR3 protein. The table lists over 450,000 distinct CDR3 sequences, more than 10% of them singletons, with roughly 8.9% in the top ten. These same data were also listed under a study on T cells in Graves' hyperthyroidism and ophthalmopathy.

The material was peripheral blood mononuclear cells (PBMCs), obtained at new diagnosis, from a patient treated with antithyroid drugs. These receptors all stem from a woman aged 30 to 39 with Graves disease.

This clonotype turned up a few times. The rearrangement uses TRBV12-3 or TRBV12-4 and TRBJ2-1, with 7 bases fitting TRBD1. This CDR3 has 15 amino acids. V dropped 6 bases and J dropped 5; count of bases not matched to a gene: 10. CDR3 coding DNA: TGTGCCAGCAGCCGTTTTGAGGGGGCCAACAATGAGCAGTTCTTC. It yields the protein CASSRFEGANNEQFF.

This clonotype occurred many times. The V and J genes are TRBV11-3 and TRBJ1-4; maybe TRBD1 (6 bases). Looked up from germline, CDR1 is SGHNT and CDR2 is YENEEA. The CDR3 sequence is 15 residues long. V lost 5 bases to trimming and J lost 5 bases, with 15 bases between them. The CDR3 DNA sequence: TGTGCCAGCAGCCTTACAGGGATGGCGAATGAAAAACTGTTTTTT. Its translation: CASSLTGMANEKLFF.

This clonotype was seen repeatedly, ten times or more. The chain links TRBV2 to TRBJ2-5; D is unclear. The germline gives CDR1 SNHLY, CDR2 FYNNEI. The CDR3 has 13 amino acids. V was cut by 6 bases and J by 5 bases, with 13 bases left in between. CDR3 in DNA: TGTGCCAGCAGCTACCTACCTCCGGAGACCCAGTACTTC. It is translated as CASSYLPPETQYF.

This clonotype was counted at least ten times. The chain joins TRBV7-9 to TRBJ2-2; D not resolved. The CDR3 runs to 15 residues. Trimming shortened V by 6 bases and J by 7 bases, and 18 bases separated the two germline ends. Germline V gene data show CDR1 as SEHNR and CDR2 as FQNEAQ (reference sequence). Here the CDR3 reads CASSVKSGHGGELFF. CDR3 DNA: TGTGCCAGCAGTGTCAAGAGTGGGCATGGCGGGGAGCTGTTTTTT.

This chain uses TRBV2 with TRBJ2-2; D is ambiguous. With 9 bases removed from V and 5 bases from J, the gap between germline ends came to 13 bases. This CDR3 has 13 amino acids. CDR1 and CDR2 (germline): SNHLY, FYNNEI. The CDR3 DNA sequence: TGTGCCAGGGGAACGGGCGATACCGGGGAGCTGTTTTTT. It translates to CARGTGDTGELFF.

This clonotype appeared a few times. The chain has TRBV19 and TRBJ2-1; perhaps TRBD1 as D (5 bases). The germline V gene has CDR1 LNHDA and CDR2 SQIVND (reference sequence). CDR3 size: 15 residues. The V gene lost 6 bases and the J gene lost 6 bases, with 18 bases spanning the gap. The CDR3 loop is CASSARGAYFNEQFF. In DNA, the CDR3 is TGTGCCAGTAGCGCCCGTGGGGCCTACTTCAATGAGCAGTTCTTC.

This clonotype showed up many times. V and J are TRBV27 and TRBJ2-1; D is undetermined. The CDR3 has 17 amino acids. Germline V CDR1 and CDR2: MNHEY, SMNVEV (reference sequence). Trimming left V 2 bases short and J 1 base short, with 15 bases between. The CDR3 DNA is TGTGCCAGCAGTTTAGAACCTAGTTTGATTTCCTACAATGAGCAGTTCTTC. Its translation: CASSLEPSLISYNEQFF.

This clonotype was found once. The chain recombines TRBV7-9 with TRBJ1-3; D is unresolved. Deletions cut 7 bases from V and 4 bases from J, with 14 bases between. Germline CDR1 is SEHNR and CDR2 is FQNEAQ (reference sequence). The CDR3 is made up of 14 amino acids. The CDR3 region has the DNA TGTGCCAGCATCCAAGGAGCTTCGGGAAACACCATATATTTT. Translation gives CASIQGASGNTIYF.

There are many counts of this clonotype. DNA of the CDR3: TGTGCCACCAGTTCTAAGGGGCCCCCCTACGAGCAGTACTTC. As protein: CATSSKGPPYEQYF. This rearrangement joins TRBV24-1 to TRBJ2-7, with D possibly matching TRBD1 (5 bases). Germline V lookup: CDR1 KGHDR, CDR2 SFDVKD. The CDR3 runs to 14 residues. V lost 6 bases and J lost 2, with 13 bases in between.

The table lists this clonotype with many counts. This chain uses TRBV3-1 with TRBJ1-2; 7 nucleotides line up with TRBD1. This CDR3 region has 13 residues. V shed 4 bases, J shed 4 bases, and the junction held 3 bases outside the gene matches. Germline lookup yields CDR1 LGHDT and CDR2 YNNKEL (reference sequence). The CDR3 is CASSPGTAYGYTF. CDR3 nucleotides: TGTGCCAGCAGCCCCGGGACAGCCTATGGCTACACCTTC.

This clonotype has just a few counts. The rearrangement joins TRBV10-2 to TRBJ1-2; unclear D gene. Trimming cost V 8 bases and J 0 bases, with 10 bases left between them. The CDR3 extends over 13 amino acids. CDR1 and CDR2 (germline): WSHSY, SAAADI. The CDR3 loop is CASYGGSNYGYTF. CDR3 nucleotide sequence: TGCGCCAGCTACGGAGGATCTAACTATGGCTACACCTTC.

This clonotype has more than one count but fewer than ten. A read error is possible here, since a much larger clone lies one base away. This chain connects TRBV7-8 to TRBJ1-6; 9 positions match TRBD1. J gave up 0 bases and V 7 bases, and 4 bases lay outside the gene matches. This CDR3 region has 16 residues. Germline lookup yields CDR1 SGHVS and CDR2 FQNEAQ. CDR3 bases: TGTGCCAGCACCGAGACAGGGGGCTCCTATAATTCACCCCTCCACTTT. It encodes CASTETGGSYNSPLHF.

This clonotype was seen repeatedly, ten times or more. The chain has TRBV2 and TRBJ1-1; TRBD1 aligns across 8 bases. Germline loops: CDR1 SNHLY, CDR2 FYNNEI. With V trimmed by 5 bases and J by 10 bases, 15 bases remained unmatched. This CDR3 region has 15 residues. For the CDR3, the DNA is TGTGCCAGCAGTCCCCGGACAGGGTGGGGTGGGGGAGCTTTCTTT. The encoded protein is CASSPRTGWGGGAFF.

The chain couples TRBV6-2 or TRBV6-3 to TRBJ1-2, with D unclear. The V end was cut by 5 bases, the J end by 5 bases, with 18 bases between. From germline, CDR1 is MNHEY and CDR2 SVGEGT. The length of the CDR3 is 15 residues. The CDR3 sequence is CASSVDPSDIYGYTF. CDR3 DNA: TGTGCCAGCAGTGTGGACCCATCGGATATATATGGCTACACCTTC.

This clonotype was seen at least ten times. The V and J genes are TRBV18 and TRBJ2-4; D not certain. V dropped 3 bases and J dropped 0 bases, with 15 bases sitting between them. This CDR3 contains 17 residues. Looked up from germline, CDR1 is KGHSH and CDR2 is LQKENI. CDR3 DNA sequence: TGTGCCAGCTCACCCCGCTCTGAGGCCCTAGCCAAAAACATTCAGTACTTC. This encodes CASSPRSEALAKNIQYF.

This clonotype was recorded many times. The CDR3: CASSYETGQGAEAFF. The DNA for the CDR3 is TGTGCCAGCAGTTACGAGACGGGACAGGGGGCCGAAGCTTTCTTT. This sequence joins TRBV6-2 or TRBV6-3 and TRBJ1-1; TRBD1 matches at 12 bases. Germline-derived CDR1 and CDR2 are MNHEY and SVGEGT. The ends lost 2 bases at V and 8 bases at J; junction bases unmatched: 6. The CDR3 extends over 15 amino acids.

This clonotype has at least ten counts. The rearrangement uses TRBV29-1 and TRBJ1-1; no reliable D call. V lost 4 bases and J lost 4, with 13 bases in between. The CDR3 spans 13 residues. CDR1 SQVTM and CDR2 ANQGSEA come from the germline V gene. DNA of the CDR3: TGCAGCGTTGTAGTAATTCCCGGCACTGAAGCTTTCTTT. It specifies CSVVVIPGTEAFF.

This clonotype was recorded a few times. The chain links TRBV15 to TRBJ2-1, with 7 bases fitting TRBD2. Germline V lookup: CDR1 LNHNV, CDR2 YYDKDF (reference sequence). This CDR3 spans 15 amino acids. V shed 4 bases, J shed 5 bases, and the junction held 8 bases outside the gene matches. CDR3 DNA sequence: TGTGCCACCAGCACGGGAACTAGCGACCACAATGAGCAGTTCTTC. Translated: CATSTGTSDHNEQFF.

In this sample, this clonotype turned up many times. The rearrangement uses TRBV6-1 and TRBJ2-2, with D possibly TRBD2 on 6 matching bases. There are 15 residues in the CDR3. V shed 5 bases and J shed 3 bases, with 13 bases lying between them. Germline V CDR1 and CDR2: MNHNS, SASEGT. The DNA for the CDR3 is TGTGCCAGCAGTCCCCGGAGGGCCTACACCGGGGAGCTGTTTTTT. Amino acid sequence: CASSPRRAYTGELFF.

This clonotype was detected a few times. Since a much larger clone is just one base distant, this may be a read error. The chain recombines TRBV27 with TRBJ1-1, with D perhaps TRBD1 (5 bases). Germline V CDR1 and CDR2: MNHEY, SMNVEV (reference sequence). With 1 base removed from V and 11 bases from J, the gap between germline ends came to 17 bases. The CDR3 sequence is 14 residues long. The CDR3 nucleotides are TGTGCCAGCAGTTTATTGGGGGGTTCTTTCGATGCTTTCTTT. This encodes CASSLLGGSFDAFF.

V gene TRBV5-4 combines with J gene TRBJ2-1; 13 bases are a match to TRBD2. The CDR3 length is 15 residues. Germline V CDR1 and CDR2: SGHNT, YYREEE (reference sequence). The trim removed 0 bases at V and 10 bases at J, leaving 4 bases unmatched. The CDR3 DNA is TGTGCCAGCAGCTTGGAAGGGACTAGCGGGAACGAGCAGTTCTTC. Translation gives CASSLEGTSGNEQFF.

This clonotype came up a few times. The CDR3 protein is CASSLRSEDEQYF. The CDR3 region has the DNA TGTGCCAGCAGCTTAAGGAGTGAGGACGAGCAGTACTTC. The chain joins TRBV13 to TRBJ2-7; D is ambiguous. The V end was cut by 2 bases, the J end by 5 bases, with 10 bases between. This CDR3 has 13 amino acids. Germline CDR1 is PRHDT and CDR2 is FYEKMQ (reference sequence).

The rearrangement links TRBV28 to TRBJ1-3; TRBD1 is a possible D gene (6 bases). Germline loops: CDR1 MDHEN, CDR2 SYDVKM. This CDR3 contains 14 residues. Deletions cut 6 bases from V and 7 bases from J, with 16 bases between. CDR3 sequence (DNA): TGTGCCAGCAGCATAGGGGGTTTTCTCAACACCATATATTTT. Translated: CASSIGGFLNTIYF.

This clonotype was seen ten or more times. The V call is TRBV7-3, the J call TRBJ2-2; 16 nucleotides agree with TRBD2. The CDR3 is made up of 19 amino acids. V gave up 5 bases and J gave up 3 bases; unmatched junction bases: 9. Germline V lookup: CDR1 SGHTA, CDR2 FQGTGA. The CDR3 sequence is CASSLPGLAGGPHTGELFF. CDR3 coding DNA: TGTGCCAGCAGCCTGCCGGGACTAGCGGGAGGGCCACACACCGGGGAGCTGTTTTTT.

The table lists this clonotype with many counts. The rearrangement uses TRBV12-3 or TRBV12-4 and TRBJ2-3, with 9 bases matching TRBD2. The CDR3 covers 15 residues. The J segment lost 0 bases and the V segment lost 5 bases, leaving 3 bases of the junction unmatched. CDR3 nucleotides: TGTGCCAGCAGTCCCCTAGCGGGGAGCACAGATACGCAGTATTTT. Amino acid sequence: CASSPLAGSTDTQYF.

This clonotype was recorded at least ten times. The chain links TRBV30 to TRBJ1-5; 7 bases agree with TRBD1. V shed 8 bases, J shed 0 bases, and the junction held 7 bases outside the gene matches. The CDR3 has 14 residues. The germline gives CDR1 GTSNPN, CDR2 SVGIG (reference sequence). The CDR3 sequence: CAGSTGYSNQPQHF. The CDR3 DNA follows: TGTGCCGGCTCGACAGGGTATAGCAATCAGCCCCAGCATTTT.

This clonotype showed up many times. The chain employs TRBV20-1 and TRBJ2-2; perhaps TRBD2 as D (5 bases). The germline V gene has CDR1 DFQATT and CDR2 SNEGSKA (reference sequence). The CDR3 has 13 amino acids. Trimming left V 3 bases short and J 4 bases short, with 9 bases between. The DNA of the CDR3 is TGCAGTGCTAGGGACTCTTTCACCGGGGAGCTGTTTTTT. Amino acid sequence: CSARDSFTGELFF.

The sample holds many counts of this clonotype. This chain joins TRBV7-9 and TRBJ1-2; D is uncertain. Trimming took off 0 bases at V and 0 bases at J, with 14 bases between the two ends. Per germline, CDR1 SEHNR and CDR2 FQNEAQ (reference sequence). The CDR3 has 17 amino acids. Written as DNA, the CDR3 is TGTGCCAGCAGCTTAGCAGTCTCCGAGACATCTAACTATGGCTACACCTTC. Translating gives CASSLAVSETSNYGYTF.

The V gene is TRBV12-5, the J gene TRBJ2-3; 7 nucleotides agree with TRBD1. The ends lost 5 bases at V and 3 bases at J; junction bases unmatched: 5. From germline, CDR1 is LGHNT and CDR2 FRNRAP. The CDR3 covers 14 residues. The CDR3 spells CASGGQEGTDTQYF. In DNA form, the CDR3 reads TGTGCTAGTGGTGGACAGGAAGGTACAGATACGCAGTATTTT.

This clonotype was counted a few times. The chain combines TRBV12-3 or TRBV12-4 with TRBJ2-1; TRBD1 is a possible D gene (6 bases). Trimming shortened V by 7 bases and J by 4 bases, and 17 bases separated the two germline ends. This CDR3 region has 15 residues. This chain's CDR3 is CASTLRGTFYNEQFF. CDR3 nucleotide sequence: TGTGCCAGCACCTTGAGGGGGACCTTTTACAATGAGCAGTTCTTC.